The clone carrying this T cell receptor beta chain appeared many times. Its target is not known. This entry comes from a study of molecular identifiers for immune sequencing clone quantification. The study's findings and limits: Clones above 20 RNA copies held over 98% of effector molecules, under 1% in naive cells. Investigators reportedly could detect spiked Jurkat TCR RNA from one cell among approximately 930,000 naive cells.

CD8+CD4-CCR7+CD45RA+ cells were sorted as naive CD8 T cells. The germline V gene encodes CDR1 DFQATT and CDR2 SNEGSKA (reference sequence). The CDR3 has 15 residues. J was trimmed by 4 bases and V by 6 bases; bases with no gene match: 6. Listed TCR primers, together with previously described methods, were used for the bulk TCR libraries. TCRdb passed the PCR reads through MiXCR, listing each CDR3 protein once. The sample records roughly 50,000 distinct CDR3 sequences, 20% to 25% being singletons. The sequence came from a human donor in good health. Some libraries in this study had Jurkat cell RNA spiked in. Sequenced sample: naive CD8+ T cells from blood, with Jurkat cell RNA spiked in. Subset: FACS-sorted CD8+CD4-CCR7+CD45RA+ naive T cells. The V and J genes are TRBV20-1 and TRBJ2-1; 13 bases fit TRBD2. The CDR3 reads CSAGTSGNGYNEQFF. CDR3 coding DNA: TGCAGTGCGGGGACTAGCGGGAATGGGTACAATGAGCAGTTCTTC.